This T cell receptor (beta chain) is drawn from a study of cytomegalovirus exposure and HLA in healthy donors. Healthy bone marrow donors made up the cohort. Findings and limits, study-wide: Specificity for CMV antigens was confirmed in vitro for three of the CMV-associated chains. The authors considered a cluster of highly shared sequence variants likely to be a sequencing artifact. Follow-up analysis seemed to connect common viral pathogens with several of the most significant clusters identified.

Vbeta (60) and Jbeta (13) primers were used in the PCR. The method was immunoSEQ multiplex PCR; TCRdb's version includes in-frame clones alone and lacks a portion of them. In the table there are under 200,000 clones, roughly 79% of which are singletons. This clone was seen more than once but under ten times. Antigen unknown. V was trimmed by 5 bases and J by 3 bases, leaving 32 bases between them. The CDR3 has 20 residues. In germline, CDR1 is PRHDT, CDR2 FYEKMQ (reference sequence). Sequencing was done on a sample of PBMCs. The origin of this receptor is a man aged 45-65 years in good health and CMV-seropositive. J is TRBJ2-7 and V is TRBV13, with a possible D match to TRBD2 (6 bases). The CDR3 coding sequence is TGTGCCAGCAGCCCCAAAGGTACGGACTCCACGGTGGAGGGTGGCTACGAGCAGTACTTC. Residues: CASSPKGTDSTVEGGYEQYF.